The 27 T cell receptor beta chains below all came from one sample that was sequenced in a study of cytomegalovirus exposure and HLA in healthy donors. 13 Jbeta primers and 60 Vbeta primers were used for the PCR. Sequencing was performed with immunoSEQ multiplex PCR; in TCRdb, only in-frame clones are kept and a portion is missing. In the table there are 75,000 to 100,000 clones, around 77% of which are singletons. Sequenced input: PBMCs. The origin of the receptors is a man in his thirties or forties in good health and CMV-seronegative.

The chain is built from TRBV28 and TRBJ2-3; no definite D call. V lost 10 bases, J lost 2 bases, and 13 bases lay in between. CDR1 is MDHEN, CDR2 SYDVKM, per germline. There are 13 residues in the CDR3. The CDR3 DNA is TGTGCCACCTCGACACCGAACACAGATACGCAGTATTTT. Encoded protein: CATSTPNTDTQYF. Combining the CDR3 with reference TRBV28 and TRBJ2-3 gives the whole variable domain DVKVTQSSRYLVKRTGEKVFLECVQDMDHENMFWYRQDPGLGLRLIYFSYDVKMKEKGDIPEGYSVSREKKERFSLILESASTNQTSMYLCATSTPNTDTQYFGPGTRLTVL.

The rearrangement joins TRBV4-3 to TRBJ2-7; TRBD1 is a possible D gene (5 bases). Germline V gene sequence: CDR1 LGHNA, CDR2 YSLEER. This CDR3 comprises 14 residues. V lost 1 base and J lost 7, with 14 bases in between. The CDR3 region has the DNA TGCGCCAGCAGCCAAGTCCCAGGGTCCGGGGAGCAGTACTTC. Its protein is CASSQVPGSGEQYF.

This clone occurred a few times. The chain uses TRBV11-3 and TRBJ2-1; D remains unclear. CDR1 SGHNT and CDR2 YENEEA come from the germline V gene. The CDR3 contains 17 residues. V dropped 6 bases and J dropped 2 bases, with 20 bases sitting between them. In nucleotides, the CDR3 is TGTGCCAGCAGTTCTAATTGGGCTACGCGAACCTACAATGAGCAGTTCTTC. It translates to CASSSNWATRTYNEQFF.

The CDR3 DNA sequence: TGTGCCAGCAGCTTATACTTGGAGCATCCCCGGAACACCATATATTTT. Its translation: CASSLYLEHPRNTIYF. The V call is TRBV7-2, the J call TRBJ1-3; D unclear. Trimming stripped 2 bases from V and 7 bases from J, with 18 bases between. CDR3 length equals 16 residues. From germline, CDR1 is SGHTA and CDR2 FQGNSA. The full variable domain, rest sourced from reference TRBV7-2 and TRBJ1-3, is GAGVSQSPSNKVTEKGKDVELRCDPISGHTALYWYRQSLGQGLEFLIYFQGNSAPDKSGLPSDRFSAERTGGSVSTLTIQRTQQEDSAVYLCASSLYLEHPRNTIYFGEGSWLTVV.

The chain joins TRBV6-5 to TRBJ2-3; 7 bases map to TRBD1. Trimming removed 6 bases from V and 1 base from J; junction bases left unmatched: 7. Germline V gives CDR1 MNHEY, CDR2 SVGAGI. This CDR3 is 15 amino acids long. The CDR3 sequence: CASRLRGLGTDTQYF. The CDR3 DNA reads TGTGCCAGCAGGCTGAGGGGGCTCGGCACAGATACGCAGTATTTT.

This chain's CDR3 is CASSSPGLAGEKTQYF. DNA of the CDR3: TGTGCCAGCAGTTCTCCGGGACTAGCGGGGGAAAAGACCCAGTACTTC. The chain couples TRBV6-5 to TRBJ2-5; 14 bases agree with TRBD2. This CDR3 is 16 amino acids long. The V gene end was trimmed by 4 bases and the J gene end by 6 bases; junction bases not matched to a gene: 7. Per the germline V gene, CDR1 is MNHEY and CDR2 is SVGAGI.

This clone came up a few times. CDR3 residues: CASRADRLNTEAFF. CDR3 DNA: TGTGCCAGCAGGGCAGACAGGCTGAACACTGAAGCTTTCTTT. The chain couples TRBV2 to TRBJ1-1; D may be TRBD1 (6 bases). Germline values: CDR1 SNHLY, CDR2 FYNNEI. V was pared by 6 bases and J by 0 bases, with 11 bases between. This CDR3 spans 14 amino acids.

The V call is TRBV18, the J call TRBJ2-5; TRBD1 is a possible D gene (5 bases). V was clipped by 2 bases and J by 2 bases, with 12 bases between them. The CDR3 spans 15 residues. Per germline, CDR1 KGHSH and CDR2 LQKENI. DNA for the CDR3: TGTGCCAGCTCACCATTAAGTACAGGACAAGAGACCCAGTACTTC. This encodes CASSPLSTGQETQYF.

The chain has TRBV7-3 and TRBJ2-1, with 7 bases aligning to TRBD2. The V gene end was trimmed by 2 bases and the J gene end by 3 bases; junction bases not matched to a gene: 7. This CDR3 contains 16 residues. CDR1 and CDR2 (germline): SGHTA, FQGTGA. The CDR3 here is CASSLSAGEVYNEQFF. DNA of the CDR3: TGTGCCAGCAGCTTATCGGCGGGAGAAGTCTACAATGAGCAGTTCTTC.

The chain is built from TRBV4-2 and TRBJ2-1; TRBD2 matches 11 bases. Germline values: CDR1 LGHNA, CDR2 YNFKEQ. Trimming took 4 bases from V and 4 from J; bases not matched to a gene: 12. The CDR3 is 18 residues long. CDR3 residues: CASSPTGKTSGIYNEQFF. The DNA of the CDR3 is TGTGCCAGCAGCCCCACCGGAAAGACTAGCGGGATTTACAATGAGCAGTTCTTC.

V usage is TRBV7-2 and J usage is TRBJ1-1; D unresolved. This CDR3 has 12 amino acids. The germline V gene encodes CDR1 SGHTA and CDR2 FQGNSA. V was trimmed by 5 bases and J by 7 bases, leaving 11 bases between them. The CDR3 nucleotides read TGTGCCAGCAGCCCTGATCGGGGTGAAGCTTTCTTT. Translated, it gives CASSPDRGEAFF.

The V call is TRBV29-1, the J call TRBJ2-1; maybe TRBD1 (5 bases). The CDR3 sequence is 14 residues long. The germline CDR1 and CDR2 sequences are SQVTM and ANQGSEA. V was cut by 6 bases and J by 9 bases, with 21 bases left in between. The CDR3 DNA reads as TGCAGCGTGGCACGACAGCCGCAACTGCCTGAGCAGTTCTTC. Amino acids: CSVARQPQLPEQFF.

V usage is TRBV7-9 and J usage is TRBJ1-6; D is perhaps TRBD1 (5 bases). V dropped 1 base and J dropped 14 bases, with 15 bases sitting between them. The CDR3 extends over 14 amino acids. CDR1 SEHNR and CDR2 FQNEAQ come from the germline V gene (reference sequence). The CDR3: CASSLGEVGGTLHF. For the CDR3, the DNA is TGTGCCAGCAGCTTAGGGGAAGTCGGGGGGACCCTCCACTTT. Together with reference TRBV7-9 and TRBJ1-6, the CDR3 gives the full variable domain: DTGVSQNPRHKITKRGQNVTFRCDPISEHNRLYWYRQTLGQGPEFLTYFQNEAQLEKSRLLSDRFSAERPKGSFSTLEIQRTEQGDSAMYLCASSLGEVGGTLHFGNGTRLTVT.

The chain recombines TRBV2 with TRBJ1-2; D may be TRBD1 (6 bases). The germline V gene encodes CDR1 SNHLY and CDR2 FYNNEI. The CDR3 totals 13 residues. V gave up 5 bases and J gave up 6 bases, with 13 bases separating them. The CDR3 bases are TGTGCCAGCAGTCAGGGGAGGGTCGATGGCTACACCTTC. It translates to CASSQGRVDGYTF.

This clone was detected a few times. The chain recombines TRBV19 with TRBJ2-3; a possible D gene is TRBD1 (6 bases). The CDR3 is 14 amino acids. Trimming removed 7 bases from V and 4 bases from J, with 15 bases in between. Germline assignment: CDR1 LNHDA and CDR2 SQIVND (reference sequence). The CDR3 region is CASMWGHGADTQYF. The DNA of the CDR3 is TGTGCCAGTATGTGGGGACACGGGGCAGATACGCAGTATTTT.

Concerning this clone: Other nucleotide sequences from this sample produce the same CDR3. The chain uses TRBV4-2 and TRBJ1-4; 7 positions agree with TRBD1. This CDR3 region has 17 residues. Trimming cost V 0 bases and J 8 bases; bases outside gene matches: 12. Per germline, CDR1 LGHNA and CDR2 YNFKEQ. The CDR3 bases are TGTGCCAGCAGCCAAGATCTTTCTGACAGGGACGGGGAAAAACTGTTTTTT. This gives the protein CASSQDLSDRDGEKLFF.

As for this clone: Other DNA sequences of this sample code for an identical CDR3. The CDR3 nucleotides are TGTGCCAGTAGTGAAACCGCCGGGGTAGCTTTCTTT. Its translation is CASSETAGVAFF. This chain connects TRBV19 to TRBJ1-1; no reliable D call. The CDR3 runs 12 residues. Germline V gives CDR1 LNHDA, CDR2 SQIVND (reference sequence). V dropped 5 bases and J dropped 10 bases, with 14 bases sitting between them.

V and J are TRBV2 and TRBJ1-2, with a possible D match to TRBD1 (6 bases). Looked up from germline, CDR1 is SNHLY and CDR2 is FYNNEI. The CDR3 spans 13 residues. V was shortened by 3 bases and J by 3 bases, with 8 bases between the two germline ends. CDR3: CASSEDSDYGYTF. In DNA, the CDR3 is TGTGCCAGCAGTGAGGACAGCGACTATGGCTACACCTTC. The full variable domain, with the rest looked up from reference TRBV2 and TRBJ1-2, is EPEVTQTPSHQVTQMGQEVILRCVPISNHLYFYWYRQILGQKVEFLVSFYNNEISEKSEIFDDQFSVERPDGSNFTLKIRSTKLEDSAMYFCASSEDSDYGYTFGSGTRLTVV.

The CDR3 loop is CASSRAGVGNYGYTF. DNA for the CDR3: TGTGCCAGCAGCCGGGCGGGTGTGGGGAACTATGGCTACACCTTC. V and J are TRBV5-4 and TRBJ1-2; D is unresolved. Germline CDR1 is SGHNT and CDR2 is YYREEE (reference sequence). V gave up 4 bases and J gave up 2 bases, with 15 bases separating them. The CDR3 loop spans 15 amino acids.

This sequence joins TRBV4-2 and TRBJ2-1, with 12 bases aligning to TRBD2. The length of the CDR3 is 19 residues. Per germline, CDR1 LGHNA and CDR2 YNFKEQ. The V gene end was trimmed by 7 bases and the J gene end by 0 bases; junction bases not matched to a gene: 13. CDR3 sequence reads: CASIREGLAGPSSYNEQFF. The CDR3 DNA reads as TGTGCCAGCATCCGAGAGGGACTAGCGGGTCCGAGCTCCTACAATGAGCAGTTCTTC.

V and J are TRBV19 and TRBJ1-2; D might be TRBD1 (6 bases). The CDR3 contains 14 residues. Deletions cut 3 bases from V and 2 bases from J, with 10 bases between. From germline, CDR1 is LNHDA and CDR2 SQIVND (reference sequence). The CDR3 DNA reads TGTGCCAGTAGTATTGCAGGGGCGAACTATGGCTACACCTTC. Translated: CASSIAGANYGYTF.

In regard to this clone: A much larger clone differs from this one at a single base, so this may be a read error. Other DNA sequences within the sample encode an identical CDR3. V gene TRBV7-3 combines with J gene TRBJ1-1, with a weak D call TRBD1 (6 bases). V gave up 0 bases and J gave up 3 bases, with 8 bases separating them. There are 14 residues in the CDR3. Germline-derived CDR1 and CDR2 are SGHTA and FQGTGA. As DNA, the CDR3 is TGTGCCAGCAGCTTAACAGGGGGTGACACTGAAGCTTTCTTT. Amino acids: CASSLTGGDTEAFF.

The CDR3 sequence is CASSAGGHRNEKLFF. Written as DNA, the CDR3 is TGTGCCAGCAGTGCAGGGGGACATAGGAATGAAAAACTGTTTTTT. The chain uses TRBV6-5 and TRBJ1-4, with 7 bases that match TRBD1. V was clipped by 5 bases and J by 5 bases; unmatched bases: 8. The germline V gene has CDR1 MNHEY and CDR2 SVGAGI. CDR3 length equals 15 residues.

The genes are TRBV2 and TRBJ1-2, with 10 positions matching TRBD1. The length of the CDR3 is 14 residues. CDR1 SNHLY and CDR2 FYNNEI come from the germline V gene. J was trimmed by 2 bases and V by 5 bases; bases with no gene match: 2. Here the CDR3 reads CASSPGQGNYGYTF. The CDR3 coding sequence is TGTGCCAGCAGTCCGGGACAGGGGAACTATGGCTACACCTTC. Full variable domain (remainder filled in from reference TRBV2 and TRBJ1-2): EPEVTQTPSHQVTQMGQEVILRCVPISNHLYFYWYRQILGQKVEFLVSFYNNEISEKSEIFDDQFSVERPDGSNFTLKIRSTKLEDSAMYFCASSPGQGNYGYTFGSGTRLTVV.

This clone showed up just a few times. The chain has TRBV7-2 and TRBJ2-1, with 12 bases lining up with TRBD2. The CDR3 contains 15 residues. V lost 2 bases, J lost 6 bases, and 2 bases stayed unmatched. Germline-derived CDR1 and CDR2 are SGHTA and FQGNSA. CDR3 in amino acids: CASSLLAGGGNEQFF. CDR3 DNA sequence: TGTGCCAGCAGCTTACTAGCGGGAGGGGGCAATGAGCAGTTCTTC.

The chain uses TRBV5-6 and TRBJ2-2; D might be TRBD1 (6 bases). V dropped 4 bases and J dropped 3 bases, with 19 bases sitting between them. Germline V gene sequence: CDR1 SGHDT, CDR2 YYEEEE. This CDR3 region has 17 residues. The CDR3 coding sequence is TGTGCCAGCAGCCCTATTAACTGGCCAGGGGACACCGGGGAGCTGTTTTTT. This codes for CASSPINWPGDTGELFF.

The chain is built from TRBV18 and TRBJ2-7; TRBD1 agrees at 8 bases. Per germline, CDR1 KGHSH and CDR2 LQKENI. The length of the CDR3 is 14 residues. J was trimmed by 6 bases and V by 0 bases; bases with no gene match: 4. CDR3 DNA sequence: TGTGCCAGCTCACCACCCGGACAGGGTGGCGAGCAGTACTTC. This gives the protein CASSPPGQGGEQYF.